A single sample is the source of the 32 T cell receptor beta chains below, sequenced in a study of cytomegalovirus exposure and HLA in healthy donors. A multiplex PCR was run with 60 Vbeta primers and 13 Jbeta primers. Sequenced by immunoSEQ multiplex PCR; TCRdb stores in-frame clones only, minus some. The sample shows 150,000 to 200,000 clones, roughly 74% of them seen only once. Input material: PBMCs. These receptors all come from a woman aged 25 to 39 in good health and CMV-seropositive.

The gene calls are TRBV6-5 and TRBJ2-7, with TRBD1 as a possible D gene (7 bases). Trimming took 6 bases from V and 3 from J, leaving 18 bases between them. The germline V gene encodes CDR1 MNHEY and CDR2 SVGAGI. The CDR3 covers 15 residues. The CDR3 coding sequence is TGTGCCAGCAGCTCTCGACAGGGAGGCAACTACGAGCAGTACTTC. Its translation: CASSSRQGGNYEQYF.

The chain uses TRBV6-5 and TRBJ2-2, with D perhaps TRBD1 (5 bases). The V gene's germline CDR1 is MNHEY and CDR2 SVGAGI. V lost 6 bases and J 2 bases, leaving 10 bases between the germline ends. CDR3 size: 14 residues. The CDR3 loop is CASSRTINTGELFF. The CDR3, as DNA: TGTGCCAGCAGCCGGACAATTAACACCGGGGAGCTGTTTTTT.

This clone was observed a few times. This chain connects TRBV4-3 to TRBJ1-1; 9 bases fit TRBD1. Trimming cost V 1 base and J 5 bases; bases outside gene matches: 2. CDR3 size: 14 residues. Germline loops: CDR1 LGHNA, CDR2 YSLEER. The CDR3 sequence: CASSQGGQGTEAFF. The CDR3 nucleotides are TGCGCCAGCAGCCAAGGTGGACAGGGGACTGAAGCTTTCTTT.

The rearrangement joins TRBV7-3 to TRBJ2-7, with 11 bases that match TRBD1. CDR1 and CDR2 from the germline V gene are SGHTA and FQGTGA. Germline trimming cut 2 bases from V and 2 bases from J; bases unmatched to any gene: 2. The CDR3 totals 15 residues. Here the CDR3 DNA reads TGTGCCAGCAGCTTAGGGGGACAGGGGGCCTACGAGCAGTACTTC. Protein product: CASSLGGQGAYEQYF.

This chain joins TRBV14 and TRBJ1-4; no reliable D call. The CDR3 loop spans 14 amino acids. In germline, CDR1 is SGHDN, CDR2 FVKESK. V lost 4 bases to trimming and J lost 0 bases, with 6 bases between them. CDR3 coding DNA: TGTGCCAGCAGCCCGGGTGCAACTAATGAAAAACTGTTTTTT. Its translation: CASSPGATNEKLFF.

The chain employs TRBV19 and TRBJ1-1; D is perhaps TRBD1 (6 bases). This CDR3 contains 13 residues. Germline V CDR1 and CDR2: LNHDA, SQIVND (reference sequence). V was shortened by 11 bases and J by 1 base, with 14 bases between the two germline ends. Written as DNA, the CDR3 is TGTGCCTGCCAGGGGCAGGGGAACACTGAAGCTTTCTTT. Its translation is CACQGQGNTEAFF.

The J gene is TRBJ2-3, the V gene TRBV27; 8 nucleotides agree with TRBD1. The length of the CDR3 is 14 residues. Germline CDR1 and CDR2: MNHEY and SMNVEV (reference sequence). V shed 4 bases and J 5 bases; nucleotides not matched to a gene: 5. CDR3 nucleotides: TGTGCCAGCAGTTGGACAGGGACCGGAGATACGCAGTATTTT. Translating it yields CASSWTGTGDTQYF.

For the CDR3, the DNA is TGTGCCAGCAGTTATATTCCAGGTGGTCCCGGGGAGCTGTTTTTT. This translates into CASSYIPGGPGELFF. The chain uses TRBV7-6 and TRBJ2-2; D is unresolved. There are 15 residues in the CDR3. Germline V gene lookup returns CDR1 SGHVS and CDR2 FNYEAQ. V lost 6 bases and J lost 6, with 17 bases in between.

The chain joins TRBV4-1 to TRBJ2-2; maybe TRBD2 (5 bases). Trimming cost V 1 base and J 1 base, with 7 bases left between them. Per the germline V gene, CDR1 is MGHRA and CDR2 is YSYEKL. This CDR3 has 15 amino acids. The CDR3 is CASSQVRGNTGELFF. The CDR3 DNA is TGCGCCAGCAGCCAAGTTCGGGGGAACACCGGGGAGCTGTTTTTT.

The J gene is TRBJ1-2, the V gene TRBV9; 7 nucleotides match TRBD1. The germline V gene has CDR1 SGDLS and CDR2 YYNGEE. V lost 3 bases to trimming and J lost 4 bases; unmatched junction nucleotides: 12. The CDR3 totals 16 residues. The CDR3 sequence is CASSAPGTVSTYGYTF. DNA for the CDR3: TGTGCCAGCAGCGCCCCCGGGACAGTGAGCACCTATGGCTACACCTTC.

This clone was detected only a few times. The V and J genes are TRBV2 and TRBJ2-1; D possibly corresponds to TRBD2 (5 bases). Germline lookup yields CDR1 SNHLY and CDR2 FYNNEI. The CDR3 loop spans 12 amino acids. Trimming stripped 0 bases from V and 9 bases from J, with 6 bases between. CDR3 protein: CASSEADCEQFF. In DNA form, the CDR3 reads TGTGCCAGCAGTGAAGCGGACTGTGAGCAGTTCTTC.

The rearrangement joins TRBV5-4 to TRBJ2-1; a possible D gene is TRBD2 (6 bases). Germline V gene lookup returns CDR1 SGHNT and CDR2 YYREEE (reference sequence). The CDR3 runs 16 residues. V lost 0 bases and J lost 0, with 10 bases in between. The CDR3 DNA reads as TGTGCCAGCAGCTTGGACAGGAGGGTCTCCTACAATGAGCAGTTCTTC. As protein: CASSLDRRVSYNEQFF.

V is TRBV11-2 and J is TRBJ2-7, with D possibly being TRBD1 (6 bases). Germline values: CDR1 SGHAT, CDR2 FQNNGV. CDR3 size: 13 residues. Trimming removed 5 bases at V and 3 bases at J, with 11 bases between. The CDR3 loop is CASSPGQGYEQYF. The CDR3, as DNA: TGTGCCAGCAGCCCGGGACAAGGCTACGAGCAGTACTTC.

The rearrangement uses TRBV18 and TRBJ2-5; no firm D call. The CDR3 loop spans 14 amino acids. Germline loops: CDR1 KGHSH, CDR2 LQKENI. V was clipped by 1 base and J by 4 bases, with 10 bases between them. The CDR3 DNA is TGTGCCAGCTCACCACGTGCTGAGATAGAGACCCAGTACTTC. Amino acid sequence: CASSPRAEIETQYF.

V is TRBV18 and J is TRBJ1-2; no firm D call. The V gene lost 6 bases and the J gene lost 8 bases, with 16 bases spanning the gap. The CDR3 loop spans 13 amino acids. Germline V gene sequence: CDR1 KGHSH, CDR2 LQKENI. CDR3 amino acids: CASSAGDRRGYTF. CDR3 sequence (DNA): TGTGCCAGCTCGGCTGGGGATCGGAGGGGCTACACCTTC.

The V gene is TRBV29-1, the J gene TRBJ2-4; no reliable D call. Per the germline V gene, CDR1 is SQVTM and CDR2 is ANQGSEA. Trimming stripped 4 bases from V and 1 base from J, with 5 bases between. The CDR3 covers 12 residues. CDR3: CSVGVAKNIQYF. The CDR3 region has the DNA TGCAGCGTTGGAGTGGCCAAAAACATTCAGTACTTC. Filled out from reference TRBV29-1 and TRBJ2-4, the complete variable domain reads SAVISQKPSRDICQRGTSLTIQCQVDSQVTMMFWYRQQPGQSLTLIATANQGSEATYESGFVIDKFPISRPNLTFSTLTVSNMSPEDSSIYLCSVGVAKNIQYFGAGTRLSVL.

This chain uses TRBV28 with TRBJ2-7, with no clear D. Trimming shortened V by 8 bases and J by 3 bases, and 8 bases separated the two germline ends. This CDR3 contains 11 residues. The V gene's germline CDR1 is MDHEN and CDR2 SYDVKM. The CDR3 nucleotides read TGTGCCAGCCGACGGAGCTACGAGCAGTACTTC. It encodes CASRRSYEQYF. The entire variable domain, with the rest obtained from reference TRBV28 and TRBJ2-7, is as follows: DVKVTQSSRYLVKRTGEKVFLECVQDMDHENMFWYRQDPGLGLRLIYFSYDVKMKEKGDIPEGYSVSREKKERFSLILESASTNQTSMYLCASRRSYEQYFGPGTRLTVT.

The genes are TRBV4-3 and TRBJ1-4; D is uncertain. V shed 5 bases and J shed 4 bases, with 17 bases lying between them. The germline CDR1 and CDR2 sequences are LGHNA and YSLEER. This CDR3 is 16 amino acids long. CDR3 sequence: CASSTEPYGFNEKLFF. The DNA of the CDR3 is TGCGCCAGCAGCACCGAACCGTACGGGTTTAATGAAAAACTGTTTTTT.

CDR3 coding DNA: TGTGCCAGCAGCTTGTCAGGCTCTAATGAAAAACTGTTTTTT. Its protein is CASSLSGSNEKLFF. The chain is built from TRBV5-6 and TRBJ1-4; no firm D call. The ends were cut back, 1 base at V and 3 bases at J, with 7 bases in the middle. The CDR3 is made up of 14 amino acids. CDR1 is SGHDT, CDR2 YYEEEE, per germline.

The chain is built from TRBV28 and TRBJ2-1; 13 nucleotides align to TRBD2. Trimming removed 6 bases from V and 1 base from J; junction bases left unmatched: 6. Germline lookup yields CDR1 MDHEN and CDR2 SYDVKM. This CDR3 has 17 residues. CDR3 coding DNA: TGTGCCAGCAGATCCTGGACTAGCGGGAGTTCCTACAATGAGCAGTTCTTC. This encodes CASRSWTSGSSYNEQFF.

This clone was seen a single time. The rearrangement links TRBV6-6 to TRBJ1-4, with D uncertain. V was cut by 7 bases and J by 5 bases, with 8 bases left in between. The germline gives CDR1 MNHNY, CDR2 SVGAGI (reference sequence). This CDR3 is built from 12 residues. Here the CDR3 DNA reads TGTGCCAGCAATGGCCCGAATGAAAAACTGTTTTTT. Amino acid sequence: CASNGPNEKLFF.

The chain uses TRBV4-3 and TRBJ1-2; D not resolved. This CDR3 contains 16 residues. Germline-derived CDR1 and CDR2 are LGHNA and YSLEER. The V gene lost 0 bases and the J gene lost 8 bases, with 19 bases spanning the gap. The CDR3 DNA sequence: TGCGCCAGCAGCCAAGAGCTTTCACAGCTCTATGGGGGCTACACCTTC. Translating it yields CASSQELSQLYGGYTF.

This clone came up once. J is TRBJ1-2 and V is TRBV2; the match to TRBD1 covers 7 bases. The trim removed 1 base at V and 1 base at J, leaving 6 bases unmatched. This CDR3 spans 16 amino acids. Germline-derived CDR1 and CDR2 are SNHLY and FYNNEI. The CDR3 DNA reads TGTGCCAGCAGTGAAGAACCGGGACAGTTTAACTATGGCTACACCTTC. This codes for CASSEEPGQFNYGYTF.

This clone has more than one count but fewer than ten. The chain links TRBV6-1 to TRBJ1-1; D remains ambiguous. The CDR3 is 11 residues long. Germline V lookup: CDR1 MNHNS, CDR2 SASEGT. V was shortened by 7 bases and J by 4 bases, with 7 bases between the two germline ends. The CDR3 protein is CASIRSTEAFF. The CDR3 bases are TGTGCCAGCATAAGGAGCACTGAAGCTTTCTTT.

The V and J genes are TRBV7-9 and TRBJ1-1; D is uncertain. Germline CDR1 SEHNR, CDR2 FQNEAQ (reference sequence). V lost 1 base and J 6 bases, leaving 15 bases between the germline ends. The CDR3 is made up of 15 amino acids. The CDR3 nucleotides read TGTGCCAGCAGCTTAGTGGTGGGCTCAACATCTGAAGCTTTCTTT. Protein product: CASSLVVGSTSEAFF.

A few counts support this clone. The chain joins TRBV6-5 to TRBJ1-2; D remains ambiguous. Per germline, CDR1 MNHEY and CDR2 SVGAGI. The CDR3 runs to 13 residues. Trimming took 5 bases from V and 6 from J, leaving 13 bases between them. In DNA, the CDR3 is TGTGCCAGCAGTCCTACGGGGAAAGATGGCTACACCTTC. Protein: CASSPTGKDGYTF.

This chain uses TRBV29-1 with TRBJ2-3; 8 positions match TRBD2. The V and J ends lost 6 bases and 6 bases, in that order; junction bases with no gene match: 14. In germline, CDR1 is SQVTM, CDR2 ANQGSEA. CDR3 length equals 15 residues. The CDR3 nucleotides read TGCAGCGTACTATCGGGGGGGCTGGTTGAGGATACGCAGTATTTT. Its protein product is CSVLSGGLVEDTQYF.

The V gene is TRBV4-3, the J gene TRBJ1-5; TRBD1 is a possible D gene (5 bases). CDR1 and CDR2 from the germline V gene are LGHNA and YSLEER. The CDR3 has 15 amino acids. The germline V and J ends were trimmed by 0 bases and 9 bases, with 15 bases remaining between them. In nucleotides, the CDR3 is TGCGCCAGCAGCCAAGATCACGTAGGGGAGGCGCCCCAGCATTTT. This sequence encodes CASSQDHVGEAPQHF.

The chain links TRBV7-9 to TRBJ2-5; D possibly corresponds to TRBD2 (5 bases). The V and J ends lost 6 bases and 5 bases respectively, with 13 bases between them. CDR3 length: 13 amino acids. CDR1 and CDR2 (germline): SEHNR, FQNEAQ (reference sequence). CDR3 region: CASSPLAMETQYF. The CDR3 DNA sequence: TGTGCCAGCAGTCCGCTAGCTATGGAGACCCAGTACTTC. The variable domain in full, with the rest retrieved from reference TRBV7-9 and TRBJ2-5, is DTGVSQNPRHKITKRGQNVTFRCDPISEHNRLYWYRQTLGQGPEFLTYFQNEAQLEKSRLLSDRFSAERPKGSFSTLEIQRTEQGDSAMYLCASSPLAMETQYFGPGTRLLVL.

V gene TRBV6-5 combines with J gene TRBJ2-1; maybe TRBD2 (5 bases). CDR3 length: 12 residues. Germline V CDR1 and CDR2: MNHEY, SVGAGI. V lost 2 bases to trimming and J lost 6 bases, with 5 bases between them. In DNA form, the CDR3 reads TGTGCCAGCAGTTACGAGGGCAATGAGCAGTTCTTC. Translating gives CASSYEGNEQFF.

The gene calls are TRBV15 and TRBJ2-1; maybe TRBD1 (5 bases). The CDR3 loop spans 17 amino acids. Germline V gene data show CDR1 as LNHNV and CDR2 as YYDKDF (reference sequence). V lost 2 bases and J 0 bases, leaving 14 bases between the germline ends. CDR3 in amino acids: CATSRPPRVNSYNEQFF. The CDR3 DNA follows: TGTGCCACCAGCAGACCCCCCAGGGTTAACTCCTACAATGAGCAGTTCTTC.

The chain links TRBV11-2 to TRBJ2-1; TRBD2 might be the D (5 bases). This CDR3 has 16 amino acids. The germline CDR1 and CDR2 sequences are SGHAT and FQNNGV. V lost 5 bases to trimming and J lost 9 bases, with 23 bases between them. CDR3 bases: TGTGCCAGCAGCGCTTCCACTAGTACTCGTTCCTTTGAGCAGTTCTTC. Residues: CASSASTSTRSFEQFF.